Listed below are T cell receptor beta chains from one sample, sequenced in a study of T cells in Graves' hyperthyroidism and ophthalmopathy. One entry per CDR3 protein, called by TCRdb with MiXCR from the multiplex PCR reads. The table shows 500,000 to 650,000 distinct CDR3 sequences, with 14% occurring only once. The sequencing sample was made of blood. The origin of the receptors is a woman aged 45-65 years with Graves' ophthalmopathy. The CDR3 runs from the conserved cysteine through the conserved F or W. The order of the fields is D gene, clone size, J gene, V gene, CDR3 DNA, CDR3 protein. The D gene is left open where the match is weak. The size of a clone is reported for some rows only, either as once, few or many, or as a class for expanded clones.

. | many | TRBJ1-2 | TRBV13 | TGTGCCAGCAGCCGACACCGCTTTTTTTATGGCTACACCTTC | CASSRHRFFYGYTF
TRBD2 | . | TRBJ2-3 | TRBV10-3 | TGTGCCATCAGTGATCTAGCGGGGGATACGCAGTATTTT | CAISDLAGDTQYF
. | few | TRBJ1-5 | TRBV9 | TGTGCCAGCAGCGTATCTGGGGGGAGTCATCAGCCCCAGCATTTT | CASSVSGGSHQPQHF
. | many | TRBJ2-7 | TRBV6-2/TRBV6-3 | TGTGCCAGTGGTTCTGGCGTGAGGACCTACGAGCAGTACTTC | CASGSGVRTYEQYF
TRBD1 | many | TRBJ2-5 | TRBV7-9 | TGTGCCAGCAGCTTTAGCTCAGGGGGAGAAGAGACCCAGTACTTC | CASSFSSGGEETQYF
TRBD2 | many | TRBJ2-2 | TRBV6-2/TRBV6-3 | TGTGCCAGCAGTCGGAAAAAGAAGGGACTAGCGGGTACCGGGGAGCTGTTTTTT | CASSRKKKGLAGTGELFF
TRBD2 | many | TRBJ2-2 | TRBV2 | TGTGCCAGCAGTTTACCTAGCGGGAGAGGGACCGGGGAGCTGTTTTTT | CASSLPSGRGTGELFF
TRBD1 | many | TRBJ2-7 | TRBV12-3/TRBV12-4 | TGTGCCAGCAGTCGCCCGGGGGGACAGGGGTTTGGCGAGCAGTACTTC | CASSRPGGQGFGEQYF
. | . | TRBJ1-2 | TRBV2 | TGTGCCAGCAGTGGCCACTATGGCTACACCTTC | CASSGHYGYTF
TRBD2 | . | TRBJ2-7 | TRBV6-1 | TGTGCCAGCCAAAGGCGGGGACTAGCGATTACAATTTCCTACGAGCAGTACTTC | CASQRRGLAITISYEQYF
TRBD1 | many | TRBJ2-7 | TRBV5-1 | TGCGCCAGCAGCTTCCGGGACAGGTCCCACGAGCAGTACTTC | CASSFRDRSHEQYF
TRBD1 | . | TRBJ1-2 | TRBV6-2/TRBV6-3 | TGTGCCAGCAGCCAAGTACAGGGGGCTGCGGGCTACACCTTC | CASSQVQGAAGYTF
. | many | TRBJ2-7 | TRBV7-9 | TGTGCCAGCAGCTTAGGGGGACCCGGGACACTGTTCTCCTACGAGCAGTACTTC | CASSLGGPGTLFSYEQYF
TRBD1 | many | TRBJ2-3 | TRBV7-3 | TGTGCCAGCAGCTTAGTTGGGACAGGGGCAGATACGCAGTATTTT | CASSLVGTGADTQYF
TRBD1 | . | TRBJ2-3 | TRBV20-1 | TGCAGTGCTAGAGATAGCGACAGGGAGACAGATACGCAGTATTTT | CSARDSDRETDTQYF
. | . | TRBJ1-1 | TRBV7-8 | TGTGCCAGCAGACAAGACGGCACTGAAGCTTTCTTT | CASRQDGTEAFF
TRBD1 | . | TRBJ2-7 | TRBV9 | TGTGCCAGCAGCGGAGGACAGGGGGGGGACTACGAGCAGTACTTC | CASSGGQGGDYEQYF
TRBD2 | many | TRBJ2-3 | TRBV7-2 | TGTGCCAGCAGCTTACTAGCGGGAGTTAGGTCAGATACGCAGTATTTT | CASSLLAGVRSDTQYF
. | . | TRBJ1-4 | TRBV27 | TGTGCCAGCAGTTTACGGTCCGGAAAACTGTTTTTT | CASSLRSGKLFF
TRBD1 | many | TRBJ2-5 | TRBV28 | TGTGCCAGCAGCAGGACAGGGGAGAGAGAGACCCAGTACTTC | CASSRTGERETQYF
. | . | TRBJ1-2 | TRBV5-8 | TGTGCCAGCAGCCGGACATCCTATGGCTACACCTTC | CASSRTSYGYTF
. | . | TRBJ1-1 | TRBV4-2 | TGTGCCAGCAGCCAATTCCCACGGGGGACTGAAGCTTTCTTT | CASSQFPRGTEAFF
TRBD1 | many | TRBJ1-5 | TRBV7-8 | TGTGCCAGCAGCCCTCGCGGGACAGACCTAAGGCAGCCCCAGCATTTT | CASSPRGTDLRQPQHF
TRBD2 | . | TRBJ2-7 | TRBV27 | TGTGCCAGCAGTTTGAGCGCGGGAGAGGCCGAGCAGTACTTC | CASSLSAGEAEQYF
TRBD1 | many | TRBJ2-3 | TRBV3-1 | TGTGCCAGCCGGACCTGGAGGACAGGGGGCCCAGATACGCAGTATTTT | CASRTWRTGGPDTQYF
. | many | TRBJ1-2 | TRBV7-2 | TGTGCCAGCAGCTTAGCCCCAGGGCCAAACTATGGCTACACCTTC | CASSLAPGPNYGYTF
TRBD2 | . | TRBJ2-7 | TRBV5-1 | TGCGCCAGCAGCCAAGATAGACTAGCGGGGGACTACGAGCAGTACTTC | CASSQDRLAGDYEQYF
TRBD2 | many | TRBJ2-2 | TRBV7-3 | TGTGCCAGCAGCTTATGGCTAGCGGGAGAGGGCGGGGAGCTGTTTTTT | CASSLWLAGEGGELFF
TRBD1 | many | TRBJ2-1 | TRBV24-1 | TGTGCCACCAGTTCGAAAAACAGGGGTTGGAACAATGAGCAGTTCTTC | CATSSKNRGWNNEQFF
. | many | TRBJ2-3 | TRBV27 | TGTGCCAGCAGTTTTAACCAGGGGACAGATACGCAGTATTTT | CASSFNQGTDTQYF
TRBD1 | many | TRBJ2-3 | TRBV20-1 | TGCAGTGCTAGAGATTATTTCGGACAGGGAACAGATACGCAGTATTTT | CSARDYFGQGTDTQYF
. | many | TRBJ2-1 | TRBV7-3 | TGTGCCAGCAGCGAGGACTTGAGCTCCTACAATGAGCAGTTCTTC | CASSEDLSSYNEQFF
. | many | TRBJ1-5 | TRBV6-1 | TGTGCCAGCAGACAGGGTTCCCTCCAACTAATCAATCAGCCCCAGCATTTT | CASRQGSLQLINQPQHF
TRBD1 | many | TRBJ2-4 | TRBV12-3/TRBV12-4 | TGTGCCAGCAGGCACAGGGGGATTAACAAAAACATTCAGTACTTC | CASRHRGINKNIQYF
TRBD2 | . | TRBJ2-7 | TRBV19 | TGTGCCAGTAGTATAAGGGCTAGCGGAGACGAGCAGTACTTC | CASSIRASGDEQYF
TRBD1 | many | TRBJ1-6 | TRBV5-1 | TGCGCCAGCTCCCAAGGGGGGACAGGGAATTCACCCCTCCACTTT | CASSQGGTGNSPLHF
TRBD2 | many | TRBJ2-2 | TRBV12-3/TRBV12-4 | TGTGCCAGCAGTTTCGGGAGCGGGAGAACCGGGGAGCTGTTTTTT | CASSFGSGRTGELFF
TRBD2 | many | TRBJ2-5 | TRBV24-1 | TGTGCCACCAGTGCCGGGACTAGCGGGCGACAAGAGACCCAGTACTTC | CATSAGTSGRQETQYF
. | . | TRBJ1-5 | TRBV9 | TGTGCCAGCAGCGTAACGGGGAACAATCAGCCCCAGCATTTT | CASSVTGNNQPQHF